One sample yielded the 22 T cell receptor beta chains listed below, sequenced in a study of T cells in Graves' hyperthyroidism and ophthalmopathy. TCR beta CDR3 regions were amplified from RNA. HTBI primers were employed in a first-round RT-PCR of the TCR CDR3. MiXCR, applied by TCRdb to the multiplex PCR reads, yields one record per CDR3 protein. The profile shows some 800,000 distinct CDR3 sequences, about 38% of them singletons. Sequences were obtained from blood. These TCRs come from a man between 18 and 35 years old with Graves' hyperthyroidism.

The V and J genes are TRBV2 and TRBJ1-2; TRBD1 matches 7 bases. V shed 8 bases, J shed 8 bases, and the junction held 8 bases outside the gene matches. Per the germline V gene, CDR1 is SNHLY and CDR2 is FYNNEI. The CDR3 is made up of 12 amino acids. The CDR3 loop reads CASLQGKDGYTF. CDR3 nucleotide sequence: TGTGCCAGCTTACAGGGGAAGGACGGCTACACCTTC.

This clonotype was observed a handful of times. The chain is built from TRBV11-2 and TRBJ2-7; D is uncertain. The germline V gene encodes CDR1 SGHAT and CDR2 FQNNGV. The V and J ends lost 3 bases and 4 bases respectively, with 19 bases between them. This CDR3 has 16 amino acids. The CDR3 loop is CASSFRQADGTYEQYF. CDR3 in DNA: TGTGCCAGCAGCTTCCGGCAGGCAGACGGAACATACGAGCAGTACTTC. The full variable domain, rest sourced from reference TRBV11-2 and TRBJ2-7, is EAGVAQSPRYKIIEKRQSVAFWCNPISGHATLYWYQQILGQGPKLLIQFQNNGVVDDSQLPKDRFSAERLKGVDSTLKIQPAKLEDSAVYLCASSFRQADGTYEQYFGPGTRLTVT.

This clonotype has just a few counts. V and J are TRBV12-3 or TRBV12-4 and TRBJ1-6; D is unresolved. The CDR3 has 13 amino acids. The CDR3 bases are TGTGCTAGTGCCCCCCCCGGGCATTCACCCCTCCACTTT. Its protein product is CASAPPGHSPLHF.

Only a few counts were recorded for this clonotype. The chain joins TRBV4-1 to TRBJ1-5; the D is unclear. The CDR3 sequence is 14 residues long. Trimming shortened V by 3 bases and J by 4 bases, and 10 bases separated the two germline ends. The germline gives CDR1 MGHRA, CDR2 YSYEKL. CDR3 DNA: TGCGCCAGCAGCCAGGAACAGAGTAATCAGCCCCAGCATTTT. Translation gives CASSQEQSNQPQHF.

This clonotype was observed at least ten times. The chain has TRBV19 and TRBJ2-2; no definite D call. V lost 7 bases and J 1 base, leaving 10 bases between the germline ends. Germline values: CDR1 LNHDA, CDR2 SQIVND (reference sequence). The CDR3 length is 14 residues. Here the CDR3 reads CASTDIRNTGELFF. The CDR3 region has the DNA TGTGCCAGTACCGACATACGGAACACCGGGGAGCTGTTTTTT.

This chain connects TRBV4-1 to TRBJ1-4; D possibly corresponds to TRBD1 (6 bases). Germline CDR1 and CDR2: MGHRA and YSYEKL. The CDR3 sequence is 14 residues long. Trimming left V 0 bases short and J 14 bases short, with 16 bases between. The CDR3, as DNA: TGCGCCAGCAGCCAAGATTTCCGAAAGGACAGTCTGTTTTTT. Its translation is CASSQDFRKDSLFF.

The chain recombines TRBV6-1 with TRBJ1-2; 7 bases align to TRBD1. This CDR3 is built from 14 residues. J was trimmed by 5 bases and V by 7 bases; bases with no gene match: 10. Germline V CDR1 and CDR2: MNHNS, SASEGT. The DNA for the CDR3 is TGTGCCAGCACTATTCCGACAGGGAAATATGGCTACACCTTC. This codes for CASTIPTGKYGYTF.

In this sample, this clonotype turned up once. Mismatch with germline at one junction end may stem from a read error. The rearrangement joins TRBV7-8 to TRBJ2-7, with D possibly being TRBD1 or TRBD2 (5 bases each). Per the germline V gene, CDR1 is SGHVS and CDR2 is FQNEAQ. This CDR3 spans 15 amino acids. CDR3 sequence: CASSQDRGLIYEQYF. For the CDR3, the DNA is TGCGCCAGCAGCCAAGACCGGGGCTTAATCTACGAGCAGTACTTC. The variable domain in full, with the rest retrieved from reference TRBV7-8 and TRBJ2-7, is GAGVSQSPRYKVAKRGQDVALRCDPISGHVSLFWYQQALGQGPEFLTYFQNEAQLDKSGLPSDRFFAERPEGSVSTLKIQRTQQEDSAVYLCASSQDRGLIYEQYFGPGTRLTVT.

The rearrangement links TRBV25-1 to TRBJ1-1; D is possibly TRBD1 (5 bases). Germline CDR1 reads MGHDK; CDR2 reads SYGVNS. The CDR3 contains 16 residues. Trimming pared 6 bases from V and 0 bases from J, leaving 17 bases between. The CDR3 nucleotides are TGTGCCAGCAGCCTCTGGGGCAGAACCATGAACACTGAAGCTTTCTTT. Translating gives CASSLWGRTMNTEAFF. The whole variable domain, remainder taken from reference TRBV25-1 and TRBJ1-1, is EADIYQTPRYLVIGTGKKITLECSQTMGHDKMYWYQQDPGMELHLIHYSYGVNSTEKGDLSSESTVSRIRTEHFPLTLESARPSHTSQYLCASSLWGRTMNTEAFFGQGTRLTVV.

The chain uses TRBV7-9 and TRBJ1-4; a weak D match, TRBD1 (6 bases). The CDR3 is 15 residues long. V dropped 6 bases and J dropped 12 bases, with 23 bases sitting between them. Germline values: CDR1 SEHNR, CDR2 FQNEAQ (reference sequence). The CDR3 DNA follows: TGTGCCAGCAGTTTTAGGGGGACTCCCCCCGGGGAACTGTTTTTT. Translation: CASSFRGTPPGELFF.

On this clonotype itself: Being one base from a much bigger clone, this may be a read error. The rearrangement joins TRBV7-9 to TRBJ1-2, with TRBD1 identical over 7 bases. The CDR3 runs 14 residues. CDR1 and CDR2 (germline): SEHNR, FQNEAQ (reference sequence). The CDR3 region has the DNA TGTGCCAGCAGTTTGGGACAGACCTTCTATGGCCACACCTTC. It specifies CASSLGQTFYGHTF.

The table lists this clonotype with a few counts. The chain is built from TRBV20-1 and TRBJ1-4, with D perhaps matching TRBD1 (5 bases). Between the trimmed V and J ends, which lost 1 base and 8 bases, there was a span of 14 bases. The CDR3 covers 14 residues. Germline CDR1 is DFQATT and CDR2 is SNEGSKA (reference sequence). The CDR3 region is CSARVPSGGEKLFF. In nucleotides, the CDR3 is TGCAGTGCTAGAGTTCCCTCCGGGGGAGAAAAACTGTTTTTT.

A few counts support this clonotype. The CDR3, as DNA: TGTGCCAGCAGTGAAAAGGTCGGGGTGGCAAACTATGGCTACACCTTC. Protein: CASSEKVGVANYGYTF. J is TRBJ1-2 and V is TRBV11-2; D uncertain. The CDR3 extends over 16 amino acids. Germline V gene lookup returns CDR1 SGHAT and CDR2 FQNNGV. V lost 6 bases, J lost 2 bases, and 19 bases lay in between. Based on the CDR3 plus reference TRBV11-2 and TRBJ1-2, the full variable domain is EAGVAQSPRYKIIEKRQSVAFWCNPISGHATLYWYQQILGQGPKLLIQFQNNGVVDDSQLPKDRFSAERLKGVDSTLKIQPAKLEDSAVYLCASSEKVGVANYGYTFGSGTRLTVV.

This clonotype was observed a few times. The chain joins TRBV7-8 to TRBJ1-2; TRBD1 is a possible D gene (6 bases). The germline gives CDR1 SGHVS, CDR2 FQNEAQ. The CDR3 consists of 15 residues. The V end was cut by 5 bases, the J end by 4 bases, with 17 bases between. The DNA for the CDR3 is TGTGCCAGCAGCCCCGGCAGGACAGAATTCTATGGCTACACCTTC. Translated: CASSPGRTEFYGYTF.

The chain carries TRBV19 and TRBJ1-5; unclear D gene. The CDR3 runs 14 residues. Trimming removed 5 bases at V and 13 bases at J, with 21 bases between. CDR1 and CDR2 (germline): LNHDA, SQIVND (reference sequence). The CDR3 sequence is CASSPISGTHTQHF. The CDR3 DNA reads as TGTGCCAGTAGTCCGATCAGCGGCACACATACGCAGCATTTT. The full variable domain, rest sourced from reference TRBV19 and TRBJ1-5, is DGGITQSPKYLFRKEGQNVTLSCEQNLNHDAMYWYRQDPGQGLRLIYYSQIVNDFQKGDIAEGYSVSREKKESFPLTVTSAQKNPTAFYLCASSPISGTHTQHFGDGTRLSIL.

The chain joins TRBV19 to TRBJ1-3; the D is unclear. Germline loops: CDR1 LNHDA, CDR2 SQIVND (reference sequence). This CDR3 has 12 amino acids. V was clipped by 4 bases and J by 8 bases, with 9 bases between them. Here the CDR3 DNA reads TGTGCCAGTAGTAGCGGAAGGTACACCATATATTTT. Translated: CASSSGRYTIYF.

Many counts were recorded for this clonotype. The chain joins TRBV10-3 to TRBJ1-1, with D hard to call. The length of the CDR3 is 12 residues. V was trimmed by 9 bases and J by 5 bases, leaving 13 bases between them. CDR1 and CDR2 (germline): ENHRY, SYGVKD. The CDR3 DNA follows: TGTGCCATGAATGATGTGGGAACTGAAGCTTTCTTT. Its translation: CAMNDVGTEAFF.

At least ten counts were recorded for this clonotype. The chain combines TRBV29-1 with TRBJ2-7, with 11 bases that match TRBD1. Trimming removed 7 bases from V and 6 bases from J; junction bases left unmatched: 5. Germline CDR1 is SQVTM and CDR2 is ANQGSEA. The CDR3 spans 12 residues. The CDR3 is CSGDRGSGEQYF. The CDR3 DNA reads as TGCAGCGGGGACAGGGGGTCGGGCGAGCAGTACTTC.

The gene calls are TRBV5-4 and TRBJ1-1; D call uncertain. V dropped 1 base and J dropped 0 bases, with 13 bases sitting between them. The CDR3 runs 16 residues. The germline gives CDR1 SGHNT, CDR2 YYREEE (reference sequence). In DNA form, the CDR3 reads TGTGCCAGCAGCTTGAGAAGGGTGGGGATGAACACTGAAGCTTTCTTT. Its translation is CASSLRRVGMNTEAFF.

This clonotype has just a few counts. The chain combines TRBV14 with TRBJ1-6; D remains unclear. V dropped 6 bases and J dropped 7 bases, with 10 bases sitting between them. This CDR3 region has 13 residues. Germline V CDR1 and CDR2: SGHDN, FVKESK. The DNA of the CDR3 is TGTGCCAGCAGTCCAAGAGGGAATTCACCCCTCCACTTT. Translation gives CASSPRGNSPLHF.

In its sample, this clonotype was seen many times. The chain employs TRBV15 and TRBJ1-5; 10 nucleotides agree with TRBD1. CDR3 length: 15 residues. The J segment lost 9 bases and the V segment lost 1 base, leaving 6 bases of the junction unmatched. Germline lookup yields CDR1 LNHNV and CDR2 YYDKDF (reference sequence). For the CDR3, the DNA is TGTGCCACCAGCAGAGCGGGACAGGGGCTGACGCCCCAGCATTTT. Its translation is CATSRAGQGLTPQHF. The variable domain in full, with the rest retrieved from reference TRBV15 and TRBJ1-5, is DAMVIQNPRYQVTQFGKPVTLSCSQTLNHNVMYWYQQKSSQAPKLLFHYYDKDFNNEADTPDNFQSRRPNTSFCFLDIRSPGLGDTAMYLCATSRAGQGLTPQHFGDGTRLSIL.

For this clonotype: Relative to the germline gene, one junction end is altered; a read error may explain this. The CDR3 is CASSLRGDQTQYF. DNA for the CDR3: TGTGCCAGCAGTTTAAGAGGGGACCAGACCCAGTACTTC. The chain joins TRBV5-1 to TRBJ2-5; D may correspond to TRBD1 or TRBD2 (5 bases each). Looked up from germline, CDR1 is SGHRS and CDR2 is YFSETQ. There are 13 residues in the CDR3.